Here is one T cell receptor (beta chain) with its context. The data derive from a study of Ad26.COV2.S vaccination and SARS-CoV-2 variants. The treatment here: some 20 received Ad26.COV2.S at low or high dose, single or two shots; about 5 received placebo; per-sample allocation not given. At day 63 after the first vaccine or placebo injection, samples were drawn. The data were produced by immunoSEQ multiplex PCR, yet TCRdb's version contains in-frame clones alone and is incomplete. The sample records about 480,000 clones, approximately 88% being singletons. The V gene end was trimmed by 6 bases and the J gene end by 7 bases; junction bases not matched to a gene: 3. This CDR3 has 11 residues. CDR1 ENHRY and CDR2 SYGVKD come from the germline V gene.

This receptor was identified in a person between 18 and 65 years old who received the Ad26.COV2.S COVID-19 vaccine or a placebo. The chain links TRBV10-3 to TRBJ2-7; 7 nucleotides align to TRBD1. Sequences were derived from peripheral blood, sampled in a trial of Ad26.COV2.S vaccine versus placebo. CDR3 sequence: CAIRGQLEQYF. The CDR3 DNA follows: TGTGCCATCAGGGGACAGTTGGAGCAGTACTTC.